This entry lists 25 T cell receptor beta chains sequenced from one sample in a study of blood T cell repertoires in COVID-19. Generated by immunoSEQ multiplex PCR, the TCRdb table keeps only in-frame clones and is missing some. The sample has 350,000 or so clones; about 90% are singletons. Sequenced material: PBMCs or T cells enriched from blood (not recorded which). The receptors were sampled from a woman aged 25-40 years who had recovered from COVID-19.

CDR3 in amino acids: CASSLQGGELFF. CDR3 DNA: TGTGCCAGCAGTTTGCAGGGCGGGGAGCTGTTTTTT. The J gene is TRBJ2-2, the V gene TRBV27; D may be TRBD1 (5 bases). Germline V gives CDR1 MNHEY, CDR2 SMNVEV (reference sequence). CDR3 size: 12 residues. Trimming cost V 3 bases and J 7 bases, with 6 bases left between them.

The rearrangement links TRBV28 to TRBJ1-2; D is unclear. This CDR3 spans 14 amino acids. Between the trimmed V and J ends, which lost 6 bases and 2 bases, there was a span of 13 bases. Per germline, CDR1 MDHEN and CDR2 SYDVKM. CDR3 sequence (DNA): TGTGCCAGCAGAACCCACGGGGAAAACTATGGCTACACCTTC. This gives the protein CASRTHGENYGYTF.

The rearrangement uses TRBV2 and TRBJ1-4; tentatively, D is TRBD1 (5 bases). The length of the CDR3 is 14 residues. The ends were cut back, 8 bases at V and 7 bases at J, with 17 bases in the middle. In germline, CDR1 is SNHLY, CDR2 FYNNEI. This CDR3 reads CASSVGTGVEKLFF. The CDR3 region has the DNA TGTGCCAGCTCCGTTGGGACTGGGGTTGAAAAACTGTTTTTT.

This chain's CDR3 is CATSAGTGVGNTIYF. The CDR3 coding sequence is TGTGCCACCAGCGCCGGGACAGGGGTTGGAAACACCATATATTTT. The chain combines TRBV15 with TRBJ1-3; the match to TRBD1 covers 10 bases. The germline gives CDR1 LNHNV, CDR2 YYDKDF (reference sequence). Unmatched junction bases numbered 4, after V lost 5 bases and J lost 3 bases. The CDR3 spans 15 residues. Full variable domain (outside the CDR3, taken from reference TRBV15 and TRBJ1-3): DAMVIQNPRYQVTQFGKPVTLSCSQTLNHNVMYWYQQKSSQAPKLLFHYYDKDFNNEADTPDNFQSRRPNTSFCFLDIRSPGLGDTAMYLCATSAGTGVGNTIYFGEGSWLTVV.

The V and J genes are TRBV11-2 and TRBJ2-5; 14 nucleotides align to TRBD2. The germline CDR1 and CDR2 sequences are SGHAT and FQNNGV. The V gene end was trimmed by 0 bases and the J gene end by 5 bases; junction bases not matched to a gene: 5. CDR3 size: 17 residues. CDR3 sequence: CASSLDRLAGGRETQYF. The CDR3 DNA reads TGTGCCAGCAGCTTAGATCGACTAGCGGGGGGGCGTGAGACCCAGTACTTC.

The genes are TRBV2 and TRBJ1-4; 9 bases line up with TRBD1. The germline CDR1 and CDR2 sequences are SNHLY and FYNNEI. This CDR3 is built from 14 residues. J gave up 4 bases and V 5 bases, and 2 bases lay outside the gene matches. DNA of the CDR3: TGTGCCAGCAGTCCGGGACAGGGTAATGAAAAACTGTTTTTT. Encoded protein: CASSPGQGNEKLFF.

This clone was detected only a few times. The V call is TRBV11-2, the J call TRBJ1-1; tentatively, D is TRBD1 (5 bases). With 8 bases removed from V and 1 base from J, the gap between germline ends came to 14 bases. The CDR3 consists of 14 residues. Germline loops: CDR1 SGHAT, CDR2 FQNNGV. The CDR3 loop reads CASGLRGRNTEAFF. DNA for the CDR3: TGTGCCAGCGGTCTAAGGGGCCGGAACACTGAAGCTTTCTTT.

The CDR3 DNA reads TGTGCCAGCAGAGCAGGACCGGGACAGGGGGCGAACACTGAAGCTTTCTTT. Its protein is CASRAGPGQGANTEAFF. The chain uses TRBV3-1 (or the pseudogene TRBV3-2) and TRBJ1-1; 12 bases match TRBD1. V lost 6 bases and J lost 1; bases outside the gene matches: 9. The germline V gene has CDR1 LGHDT and CDR2 YNNKEL (reference sequence). CDR3 length: 17 residues.

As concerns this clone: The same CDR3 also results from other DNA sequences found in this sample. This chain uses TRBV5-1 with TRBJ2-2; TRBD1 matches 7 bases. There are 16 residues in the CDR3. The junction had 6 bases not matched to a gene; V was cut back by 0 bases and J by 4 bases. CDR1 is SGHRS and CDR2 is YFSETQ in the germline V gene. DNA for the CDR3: TGCGCCAGCAGCTTGGAAGGCAGGGGGATCACCGGGGAGCTGTTTTTT. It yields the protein CASSLEGRGITGELFF.

CDR3 sequence reads: CASSYSLWLPTNEKLFF. CDR3 DNA sequence: TGTGCCAGCAGCTACTCACTCTGGTTACCAACTAATGAAAAACTGTTTTTT. This chain connects TRBV5-5 to TRBJ1-4; D is unresolved. Germline CDR1 reads SGHKS; CDR2 reads YYEKEE (reference sequence). The V gene lost 3 bases and the J gene lost 0 bases, with 15 bases spanning the gap. The CDR3 is made up of 17 amino acids.

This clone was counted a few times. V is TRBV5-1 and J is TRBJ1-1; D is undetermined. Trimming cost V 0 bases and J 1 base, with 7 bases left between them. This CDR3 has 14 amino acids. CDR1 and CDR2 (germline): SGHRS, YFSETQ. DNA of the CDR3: TGCGCCAGCAGCTTGGTATCCCCGAACACTGAAGCTTTCTTT. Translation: CASSLVSPNTEAFF.

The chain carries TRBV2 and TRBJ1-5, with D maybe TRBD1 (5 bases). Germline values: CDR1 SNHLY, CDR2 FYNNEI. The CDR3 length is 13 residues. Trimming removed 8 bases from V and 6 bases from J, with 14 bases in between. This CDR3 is CASRDGGGQPQHF. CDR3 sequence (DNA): TGTGCCAGCCGGGACGGGGGGGGTCAGCCCCAGCATTTT.

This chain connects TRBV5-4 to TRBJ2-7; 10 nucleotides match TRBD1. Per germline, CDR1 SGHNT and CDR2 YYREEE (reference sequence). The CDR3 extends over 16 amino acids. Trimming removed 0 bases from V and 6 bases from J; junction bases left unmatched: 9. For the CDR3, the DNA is TGTGCCAGCAGCTTGGCCGGGACAGGGGTATATCGCGAGCAGTACTTC. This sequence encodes CASSLAGTGVYREQYF. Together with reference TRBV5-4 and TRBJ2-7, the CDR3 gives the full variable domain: ETGVTQSPTHLIKTRGQQVTLRCSSQSGHNTVSWYQQALGQGPQFIFQYYREEENGRGNFPPRFSGLQFPNYSSELNVNALELDDSALYLCASSLAGTGVYREQYFGPGTRLTVT.

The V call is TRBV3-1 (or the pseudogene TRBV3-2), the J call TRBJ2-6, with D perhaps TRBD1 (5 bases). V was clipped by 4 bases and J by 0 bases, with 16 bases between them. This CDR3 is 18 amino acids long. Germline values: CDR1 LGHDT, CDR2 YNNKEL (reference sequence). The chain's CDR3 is CASSLTQATVSGANVLTF. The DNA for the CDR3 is TGTGCCAGCAGCCTCACTCAAGCGACAGTCTCTGGGGCCAACGTCCTGACTTTC.

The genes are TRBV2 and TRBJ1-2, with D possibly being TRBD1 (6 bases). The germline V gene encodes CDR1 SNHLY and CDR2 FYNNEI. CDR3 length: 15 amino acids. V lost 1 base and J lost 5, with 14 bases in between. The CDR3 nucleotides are TGTGCCAGCAGTGAAGGAGCGGGGGGCTGGTATGGCTACACCTTC. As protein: CASSEGAGGWYGYTF.

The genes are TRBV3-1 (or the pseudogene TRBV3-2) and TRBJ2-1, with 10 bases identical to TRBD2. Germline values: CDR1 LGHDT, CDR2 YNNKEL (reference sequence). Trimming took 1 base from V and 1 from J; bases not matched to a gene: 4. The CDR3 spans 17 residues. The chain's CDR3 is CASSQVKRGGSYNEQFF. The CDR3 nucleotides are TGTGCCAGCAGCCAAGTGAAGCGGGGGGGGTCCTACAATGAGCAGTTCTTC.

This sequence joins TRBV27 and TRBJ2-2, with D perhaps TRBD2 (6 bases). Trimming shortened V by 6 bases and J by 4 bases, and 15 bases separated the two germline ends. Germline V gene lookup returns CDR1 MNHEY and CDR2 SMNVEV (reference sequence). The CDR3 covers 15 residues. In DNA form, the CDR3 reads TGTGCCAGCAGGTCCCTCCGGGGAGGCACCGGGGAGCTGTTTTTT. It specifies CASRSLRGGTGELFF.

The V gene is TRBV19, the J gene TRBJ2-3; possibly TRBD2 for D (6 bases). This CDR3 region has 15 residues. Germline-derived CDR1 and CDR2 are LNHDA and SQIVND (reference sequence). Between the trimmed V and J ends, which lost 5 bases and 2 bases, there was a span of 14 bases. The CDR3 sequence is CASSSLGGATDTQYF. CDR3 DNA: TGTGCCAGTAGTTCCCTCGGCGGGGCCACAGATACGCAGTATTTT.

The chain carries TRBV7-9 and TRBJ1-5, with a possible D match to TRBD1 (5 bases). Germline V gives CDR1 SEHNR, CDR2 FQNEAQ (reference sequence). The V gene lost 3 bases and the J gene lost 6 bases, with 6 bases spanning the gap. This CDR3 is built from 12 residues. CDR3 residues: CASSLQGQPQHF. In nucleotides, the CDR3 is TGTGCCAGCAGCTTGCAGGGTCAGCCCCAGCATTTT.

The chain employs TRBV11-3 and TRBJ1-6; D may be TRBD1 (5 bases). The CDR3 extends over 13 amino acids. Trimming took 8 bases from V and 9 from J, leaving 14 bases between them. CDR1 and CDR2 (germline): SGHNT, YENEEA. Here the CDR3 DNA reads TGTGCCAGCTCTTCCAGGGCCGGTTCACCCCTCCACTTT. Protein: CASSSRAGSPLHF.

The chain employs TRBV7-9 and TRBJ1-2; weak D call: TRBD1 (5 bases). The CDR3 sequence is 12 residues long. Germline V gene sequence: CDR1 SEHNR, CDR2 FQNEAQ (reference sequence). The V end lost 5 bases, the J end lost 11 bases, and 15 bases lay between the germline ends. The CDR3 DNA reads TGTGCCAGCAGCCTCCCCTCCGACAGTTACACCTTC. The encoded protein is CASSLPSDSYTF.

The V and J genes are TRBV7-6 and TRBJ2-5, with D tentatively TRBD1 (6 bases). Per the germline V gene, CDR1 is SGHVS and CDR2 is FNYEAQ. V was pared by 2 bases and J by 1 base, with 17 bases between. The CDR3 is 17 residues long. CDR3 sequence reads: CASSLFPQGPPQETQYF. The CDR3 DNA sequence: TGTGCCAGCAGCTTATTTCCCCAGGGGCCACCCCAAGAGACCCAGTACTTC.

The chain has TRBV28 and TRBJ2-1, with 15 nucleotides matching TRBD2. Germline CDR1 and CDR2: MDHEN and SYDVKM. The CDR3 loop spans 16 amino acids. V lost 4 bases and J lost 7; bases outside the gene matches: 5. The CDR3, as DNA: TGTGCCAGCAGTTCGGGACTAGCGGGGGGAATAAATGAGCAGTTCTTC. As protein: CASSSGLAGGINEQFF.

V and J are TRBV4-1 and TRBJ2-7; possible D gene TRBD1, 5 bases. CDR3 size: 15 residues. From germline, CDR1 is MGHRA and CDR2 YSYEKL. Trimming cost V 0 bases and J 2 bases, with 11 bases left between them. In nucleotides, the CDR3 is TGCGCCAGCAGCCAAGATATAGACAGAACCTACGAGCAGTACTTC. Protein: CASSQDIDRTYEQYF.

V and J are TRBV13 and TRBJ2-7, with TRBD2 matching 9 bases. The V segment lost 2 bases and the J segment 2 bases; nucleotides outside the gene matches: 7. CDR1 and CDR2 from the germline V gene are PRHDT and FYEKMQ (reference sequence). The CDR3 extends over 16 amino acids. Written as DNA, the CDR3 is TGTGCCAGCAGCTTACGGCTCCCTAGCGGGGCCTACGAGCAGTACTTC. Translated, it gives CASSLRLPSGAYEQYF.